The clone carrying this TCR beta chain was observed a handful of times. The junction differs from germline at one of its ends, possibly a read error. The CDR3 sequence is 13 residues long. Germline V gene lookup returns CDR1 LNHDA and CDR2 SQIVND (reference sequence). The entry originates in a study of cytomegalovirus exposure and HLA in healthy donors. Researchers ran the PCR with 60 Vbeta and 13 Jbeta primers. The repertoire was sequenced with immunoSEQ multiplex PCR; TCRdb's copy has only in-frame clones and lacks some. The repertoire holds around 170,000 clones, with more than 60% as singletons. This TCR came from a woman aged 45-65 years in good health and CMV-seropositive. This chain uses TRBV19 with TRBJ1-1; 11 bases line up with TRBD1. The sample was PBMCs. The chain's CDR3 is CTSRDRGGTEAFF. CDR3 DNA sequence: TGTACCAGTCGGGACAGGGGGGGAACTGAAGCTTTCTTT. Full variable domain (missing parts from reference TRBV19 and TRBJ1-1): DGGITQSPKYLFRKEGQNVTLSCEQNLNHDAMYWYRQDPGQGLRLIYYSQIVNDFQKGDIAEGYSVSREKKESFPLTVTSAQKNPTAFYLCTSRDRGGTEAFFGQGTRLTVV.